This entry lists 2 T cell receptor beta chains sequenced from one sample in a study of PD-1 blockade in classical Hodgkin lymphoma. Here immunoSEQ multiplex PCR was the method, and the copy in TCRdb shows in-frame clones only, minus some. This sample yields tens of thousands of clones, of which roughly 80% are seen a single time; around 17% belongs to the top ten. All patients experienced relapse after autologous stem cell transplantation, and brentuximab vedotin exposure was variable. The material sequenced was peripheral blood mononuclear cells (PBMCs), taken at baseline. Receptor source: a human donor with classical Hodgkin lymphoma.

CDR3: CASQEIPGFSGNTIYF. The CDR3 DNA sequence: TGCGCCAGCCAAGAGATTCCGGGATTCTCTGGAAACACCATATATTTT. The chain has TRBV4-1 and TRBJ1-3; D gene uncertain. Trimming pared 8 bases from V and 0 bases from J, leaving 17 bases between. CDR3 length: 16 residues. Germline-derived CDR1 and CDR2 are MGHRA and YSYEKL.

The gene calls are TRBV14 and TRBJ2-5; a weak D match, TRBD2 (6 bases). V gave up 1 base and J gave up 3 bases, with 9 bases separating them. CDR1 is SGHDN, CDR2 FVKESK, per germline. This CDR3 has 14 amino acids. CDR3 amino acids: CASSQGPGEETQYF. CDR3 nucleotides: TGTGCCAGCAGCCAAGGCCCGGGGGAAGAGACCCAGTACTTC. The full variable domain, rest sourced from reference TRBV14 and TRBJ2-5, is EAGVTQFPSHSVIEKGQTVTLRCDPISGHDNLYWYRRVMGKEIKFLLHFVKESKQDESGMPNNRFLAERTGGTYSTLKVQPAELEDSGVYFCASSQGPGEETQYFGPGTRLLVL.